This T cell receptor (beta chain) was found in a study of blood T cell repertoires in COVID-19. Study summary: Samples of COVID-19 (acute and convalescent) were obtained from the United States, Italy and Spain. In each case, the material was cDNA or gDNA derived from T cells, B-cell-depleted T cells, or PBMCs.

Those enrolled, adults aged roughly 18 to 95 years, came from 24 US areas. Grouping used clinical history reported by participants in a survey and questionnaire. The V gene lost 5 bases and the J gene lost 3 bases, with 11 bases spanning the gap. This CDR3 spans 13 amino acids. Germline V gives CDR1 SQVTM, CDR2 ANQGSEA. Clones were sequenced by immunoSEQ multiplex PCR, and TCRdb holds only the in-frame ones, with some missing. The sample lists over 120,000 clones, 86% occurring once. Sequencing used PBMCs or T cells enriched from blood (not recorded which). The sequence was collected from a man aged 50 to 60 who had recovered from COVID-19. This chain links TRBV29-1 with TRBJ2-1; the D is unclear. CDR3 amino acids: CSVRGQYYNEQFF. In DNA, the CDR3 is TGCAGCGTTCGTGGGCAGTACTACAATGAGCAGTTCTTC.